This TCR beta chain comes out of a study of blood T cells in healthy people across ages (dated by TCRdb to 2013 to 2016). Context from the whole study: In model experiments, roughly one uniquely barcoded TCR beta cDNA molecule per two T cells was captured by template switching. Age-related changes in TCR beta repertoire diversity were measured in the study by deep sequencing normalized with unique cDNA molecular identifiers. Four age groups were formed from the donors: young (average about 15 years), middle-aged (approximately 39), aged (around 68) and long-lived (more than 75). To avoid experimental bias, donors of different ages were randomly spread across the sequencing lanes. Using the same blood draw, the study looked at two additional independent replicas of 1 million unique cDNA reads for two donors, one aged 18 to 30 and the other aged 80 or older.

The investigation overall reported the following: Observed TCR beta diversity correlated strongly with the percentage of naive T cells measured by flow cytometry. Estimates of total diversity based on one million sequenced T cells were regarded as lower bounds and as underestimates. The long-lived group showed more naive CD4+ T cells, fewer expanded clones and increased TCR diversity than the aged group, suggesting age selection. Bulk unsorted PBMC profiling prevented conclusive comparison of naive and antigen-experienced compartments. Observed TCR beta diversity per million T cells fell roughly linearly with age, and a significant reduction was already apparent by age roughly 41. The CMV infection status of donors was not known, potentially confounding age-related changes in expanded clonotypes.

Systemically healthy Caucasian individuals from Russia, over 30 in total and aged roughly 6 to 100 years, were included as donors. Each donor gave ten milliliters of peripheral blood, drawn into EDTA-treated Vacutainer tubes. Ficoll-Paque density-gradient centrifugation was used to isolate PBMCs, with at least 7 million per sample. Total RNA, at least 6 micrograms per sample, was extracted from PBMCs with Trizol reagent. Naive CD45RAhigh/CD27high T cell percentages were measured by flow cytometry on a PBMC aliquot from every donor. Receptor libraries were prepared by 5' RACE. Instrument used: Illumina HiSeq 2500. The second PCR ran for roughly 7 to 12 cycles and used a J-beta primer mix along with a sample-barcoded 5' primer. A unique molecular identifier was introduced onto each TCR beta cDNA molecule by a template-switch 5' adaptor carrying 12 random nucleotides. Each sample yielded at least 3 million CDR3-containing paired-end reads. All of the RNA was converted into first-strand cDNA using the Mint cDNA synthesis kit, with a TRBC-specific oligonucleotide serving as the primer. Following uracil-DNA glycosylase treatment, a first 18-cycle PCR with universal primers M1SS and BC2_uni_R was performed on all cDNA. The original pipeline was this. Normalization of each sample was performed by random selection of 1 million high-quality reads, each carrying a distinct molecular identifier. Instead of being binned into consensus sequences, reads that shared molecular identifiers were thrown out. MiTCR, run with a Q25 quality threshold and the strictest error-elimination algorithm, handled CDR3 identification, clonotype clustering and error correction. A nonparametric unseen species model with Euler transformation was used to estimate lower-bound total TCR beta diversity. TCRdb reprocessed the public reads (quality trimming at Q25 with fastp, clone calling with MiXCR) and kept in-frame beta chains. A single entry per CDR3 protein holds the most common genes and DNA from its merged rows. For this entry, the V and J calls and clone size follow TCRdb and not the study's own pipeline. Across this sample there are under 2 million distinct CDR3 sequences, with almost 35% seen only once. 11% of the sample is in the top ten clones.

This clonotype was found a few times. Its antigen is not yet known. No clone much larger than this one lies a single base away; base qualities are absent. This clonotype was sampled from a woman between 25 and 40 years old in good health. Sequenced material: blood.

The DNA sequence reads TGTGCCAGCAGCGGAGGGACTAGCGGGAGTTACGGAAACATTCAGTACTTC. The resulting protein is CASSGGTSGSYGNIQYF. Here the chain combines TRBV9 and TRBJ2-4; TRBD2 fits 14 bases in the junction. The germline V gene supplies CDR1 SGDLS and CDR2 YYNGEE. The germline V end is reduced by 3 bases and the J end by 6 bases; junction bases left unmatched: 8. The CDR3 measures 17 amino acids from cysteine to phenylalanine. Only the CDR3 region is kept as DNA, spanning 51 bases read in frame from base 1. The entire variable domain, with the stretches around the CDR3 drawn from the reference TRBV9 and TRBJ2-4 proteins, is DSGVTQTPKHLITATGQRVTLRCSPRSGDLSVYWYQQSLDQGLQFLIQYYNGEERAKGNILERFSAQQFPDLHSELNLSSLELGDSALYFCASSGGTSGSYGNIQYFGAGTRLSVL.